A selection of T cell receptor beta chains follows, all from one sample in a study of PD-L1 blockade in urothelial cancer. The protocol was immunoSEQ multiplex PCR, while the TCRdb copy is restricted to in-frame clones and leaves out a portion. The sample contains about 30,000 clones, 80% to 90% of which appear only once. The sample here was PBMCs, taken around atezolizumab (anti-PD-L1) treatment. Source of these receptors: a man aged 80 or over with urothelial cancer. Each CDR3 is given with its conserved first and last residue. Each record gives: J gene, V gene, D gene, CDR3 protein. D genes are given only for firm matches.

TRBJ2-1,TRBV2,NA,CASSASANSYNEQFF
TRBJ1-5,TRBV7-9,TRBD1,CASSLGTGRSQPQHF
TRBJ2-7,TRBV29-1,NA,CSVVRNQGGEQYF
TRBJ2-5,TRBV5-1,NA,CASSPILEGGETQYF
NA,TRBV7-2,TRBD2,CASSSRLAGDPHEQYF
TRBJ2-1,TRBV10-3,TRBD2,CAIGTSGREQFF
TRBJ2-3,TRBV9,NA,CASSVDPAVGRLSTDTQYF
TRBJ1-3,TRBV30,TRBD1,CAWSPGQGSNTIYF
TRBJ1-6,TRBV30,NA,CAWSLLSTVPTLHF
TRBJ1-3,TRBV2,NA,CASISGTFSGNTIYF
TRBJ2-3,TRBV18,TRBD2,CASSPAGLAGADTQYF
TRBJ1-5,TRBV10-3,NA,CAISAKGGPLDF
TRBJ1-4,TRBV19,NA,CASSLSPGSNEKLFF
TRBJ2-7,TRBV5-1,TRBD1,CASSLGDSFSYEQYF
TRBJ2-2,TRBV27,TRBD2,CASSPGVTSGSSYTGELFF
TRBJ2-3,TRBV29-1,NA,CSVDVRTDTQYF
TRBJ1-1,TRBV5-1,TRBD1,CASSQGQGEFGTEAFF
TRBJ1-1,TRBV18,NA,CASSRGQGRNTEAFF
TRBJ2-3,TRBV5-1,TRBD2,CASTESGTADTQYF
TRBJ2-3,TRBV15,TRBD2,CATSRDRGDRQYF
TRBJ2-7,TRBV21-1,NA,CASSKVPSGLSYEQYF
TRBJ2-5,TRBV5-6,NA,CASSFWHTATQYF
TRBJ2-7,TRBV5-6,NA,CASSLAEQVREQYF
TRBJ1-1,TRBV10-3,NA,CAIKQDANTEAFF
TRBJ1-2,TRBV30,NA,CAWARQREGYGYTF
TRBJ2-1,TRBV23-1,TRBD2,CASSRGTSGTNEQFF
TRBJ2-1,TRBV6-4,TRBD2,CASSPRTSALGVGQFF
TRBJ1-2,TRBV10-3,NA,CAISETDYGYTF
TRBJ1-1,TRBV4-1,NA,CASSQEGANTEAFF
TRBJ2-1,TRBV19,TRBD2,CASSPPGLGSNNEQFF
TRBJ1-2,TRBV10-3,TRBD1,CAISTTGVIYGYTF
TRBJ1-2,TRBV5-4,TRBD1,CASSFDRAVYGYTF
TRBJ1-1,TRBV6-6,NA,CASSSWDSPRGTEAFF
TRBJ1-2,TRBV25-1,NA,CASSAGNYGYTF
TRBJ2-7,TRBV30,NA,CAWSMDRVYEQYF
TRBJ1-2,TRBV19,NA,CASSPFGGANGYTF
TRBJ1-2,TRBV19,NA,CASRLSSGFNYGYTF
TRBJ1-2,TRBV6-6,TRBD1,CASSWGQGNYGYTF
TRBJ1-4,TRBV7-8,TRBD1,CASSLQGGGVNEKLFF
TRBJ1-4,TRBV6-5,TRBD1,CASSNRGGMEKLFF
TRBJ2-3,TRBV6-5,NA,CASSYSATDTQYF
TRBJ2-3,TRBV5-6,NA,CASSFRVGPTDTQYF
TRBJ2-7,TRBV5-6,NA,CASSFRRVSYEQYF
TRBJ1-1,TRBV5-1,NA,CASSFTGNTEAFF
TRBJ2-7,TRBV5-6,TRBD2,CASSLGLAVYEQYF
TRBJ2-1,TRBV4-1,NA,CASSQDPVGGSGREQFF
TRBJ2-2,TRBV5-1,NA,CASNREAGELFF
TRBJ2-7,TRBV18,NA,CASSPETINEQYF
TRBJ2-3,TRBV5-1,TRBD1,CASSFGQGGTDTQYF
TRBJ2-1,TRBV19,TRBD2,CASNSGRSGEQFF
TRBJ2-6,TRBV14,NA,CASRKTSGANVLTF